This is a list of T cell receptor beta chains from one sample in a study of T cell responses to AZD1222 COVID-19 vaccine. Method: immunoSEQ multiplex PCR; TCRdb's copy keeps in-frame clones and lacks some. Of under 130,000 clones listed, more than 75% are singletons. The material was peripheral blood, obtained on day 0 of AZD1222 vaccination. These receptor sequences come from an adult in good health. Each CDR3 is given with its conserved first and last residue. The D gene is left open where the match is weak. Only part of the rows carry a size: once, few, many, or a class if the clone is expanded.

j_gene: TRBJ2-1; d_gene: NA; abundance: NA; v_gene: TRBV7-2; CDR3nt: TGTGCCAGCAGCTTAGCGGTGGAAAATGAGCAGTTCTTC; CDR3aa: CASSLAVENEQFF
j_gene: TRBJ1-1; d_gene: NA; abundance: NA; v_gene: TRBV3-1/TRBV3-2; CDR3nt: TGTGCCAGCAGCCAAGATTGGCGGGGCGCGGGTGAAGCTTTCTTT; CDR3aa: CASSQDWRGAGEAFF
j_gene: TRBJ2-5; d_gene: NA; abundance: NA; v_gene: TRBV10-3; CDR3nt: TGTGCCATCAGTTCATCCGGGTGGGAGACCCAGTACTTC; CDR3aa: CAISSSGWETQYF
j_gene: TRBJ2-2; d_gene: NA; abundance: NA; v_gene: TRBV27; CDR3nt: TGTGCCAGCACCTCTCCTAGGCTAGTAGAAGGTTCCGGGGAGCTGTTTTTT; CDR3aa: CASTSPRLVEGSGELFF
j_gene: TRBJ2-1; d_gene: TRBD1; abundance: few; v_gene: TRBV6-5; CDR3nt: TGTGCCAGCAGGTACAGGGGGTCTTACAATGAGCAGTTCTTC; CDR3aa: CASRYRGSYNEQFF
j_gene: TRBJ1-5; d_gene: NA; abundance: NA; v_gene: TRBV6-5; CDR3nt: TGTGCCAGCAGTCCGGCACCCCCCTCGCCCCAGCATTTT; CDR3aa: CASSPAPPSPQHF
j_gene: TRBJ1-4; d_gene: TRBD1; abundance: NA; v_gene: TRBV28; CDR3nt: TGTGCCACCTCTGGGGGACAGGGGGCGAGTGAAAAACTGTTTTTT; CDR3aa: CATSGGQGASEKLFF
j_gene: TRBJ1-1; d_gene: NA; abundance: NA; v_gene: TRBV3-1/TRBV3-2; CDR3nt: TGTGCCAGCAGCCAAGGGACAGTTAACACTGAAGCTTTCTTT; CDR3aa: CASSQGTVNTEAFF
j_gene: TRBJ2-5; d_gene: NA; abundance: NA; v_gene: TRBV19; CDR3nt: TGTGCCAGTAGTATAGACAGGGGGGCAGAGACCCAGTACTTC; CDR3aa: CASSIDRGAETQYF
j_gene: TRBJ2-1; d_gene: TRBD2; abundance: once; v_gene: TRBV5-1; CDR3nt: TGCGCCAGCAGCTCACAGGGACTAGCGGGAGTGGGCTCCTACAATGAGCAGTTCTTC; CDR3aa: CASSSQGLAGVGSYNEQFF
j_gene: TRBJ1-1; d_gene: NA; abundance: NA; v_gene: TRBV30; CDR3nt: TGTGCCTGGAATGTACAGGGCCCTGAAGCTTTCTTT; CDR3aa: CAWNVQGPEAFF
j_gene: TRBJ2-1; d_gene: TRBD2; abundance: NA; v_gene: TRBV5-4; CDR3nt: TGTGCCAGCAGCCCGGGGACTAGCGGCGAGCAGTTCTTC; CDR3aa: CASSPGTSGEQFF
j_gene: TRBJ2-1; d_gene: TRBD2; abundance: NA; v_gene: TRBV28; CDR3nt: TGTGCCAGCCGAGGGCTAGCGGAGGCCAGTGAGCAGTTCTTC; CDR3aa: CASRGLAEASEQFF
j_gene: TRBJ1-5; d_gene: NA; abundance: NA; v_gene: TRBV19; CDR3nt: TGTGCCAGTAGTATAAGGGAAACCCAGCATTTT; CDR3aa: CASSIRETQHF
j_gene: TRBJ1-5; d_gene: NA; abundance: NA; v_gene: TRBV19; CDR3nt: TGTGCCAGTAATCCAGGACATAGCAATCAGCCCCAGCATTTT; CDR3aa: CASNPGHSNQPQHF
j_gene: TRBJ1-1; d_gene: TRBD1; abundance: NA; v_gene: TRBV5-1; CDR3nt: TGCGCCAGCAGCAGGGGGACAGGGCTATTGAACACTGAAGCTTTCTTT; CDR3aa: CASSRGTGLLNTEAFF
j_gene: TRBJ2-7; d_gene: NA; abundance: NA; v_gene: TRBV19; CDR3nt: TGTGCCAGTAGCCCGGGAGCGAGACCTACCTACGAGCAGTACTTC; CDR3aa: CASSPGARPTYEQYF
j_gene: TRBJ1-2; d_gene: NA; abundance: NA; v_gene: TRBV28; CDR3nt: TGTGCCAGCAGTTATGACAGCCCCTATGGCTACACCTTC; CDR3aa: CASSYDSPYGYTF
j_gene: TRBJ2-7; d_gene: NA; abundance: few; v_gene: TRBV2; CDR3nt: TGTGCCAGCAGGACAGACAGGAGCTCCTACGAGCAGTACTTC; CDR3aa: CASRTDRSSYEQYF
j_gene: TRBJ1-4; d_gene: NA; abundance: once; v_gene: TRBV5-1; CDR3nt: TGCGCCAGCAGCGAGGCAACAGGGACGGGGGCGGAAAAACTGTTTTTT; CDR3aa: CASSEATGTGAEKLFF
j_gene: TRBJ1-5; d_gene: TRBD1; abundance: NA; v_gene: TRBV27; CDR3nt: TGTGCCAGCAGTTTACGCTTCAGGGGGGATCAGCCCCAGCATTTT; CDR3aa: CASSLRFRGDQPQHF
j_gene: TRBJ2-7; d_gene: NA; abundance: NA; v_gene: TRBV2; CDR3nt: TGTGCCAGCAGTGGACTGGGTTACGAGCAGTACTTC; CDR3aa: CASSGLGYEQYF
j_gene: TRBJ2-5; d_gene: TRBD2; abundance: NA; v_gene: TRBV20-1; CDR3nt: TGCAGTGCTAGTGAGGGACTAGCCCAAGAGACCCAGTACTTC; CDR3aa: CSASEGLAQETQYF
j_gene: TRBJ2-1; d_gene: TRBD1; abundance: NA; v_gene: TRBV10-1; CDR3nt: TGCGCCAGCAGCGGACAGGCCAATGAGCAGTTCTTC; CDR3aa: CASSGQANEQFF
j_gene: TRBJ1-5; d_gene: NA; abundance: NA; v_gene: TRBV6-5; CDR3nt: TGTGCCAGCAGTTCGGACAGTATTCAGCCCCAGCATTTT; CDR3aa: CASSSDSIQPQHF
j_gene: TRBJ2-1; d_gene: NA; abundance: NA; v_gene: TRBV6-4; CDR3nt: TGTGCCAGCAGCAGGGCCCATGAGAGGACGGGGAATGAGCAGTTCTTC; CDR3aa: CASSRAHERTGNEQFF
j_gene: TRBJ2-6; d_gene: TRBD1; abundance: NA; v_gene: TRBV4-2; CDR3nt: TGTGCCAGCAGCCAAGAGTGGGACAGGGGGAGCTCTGGGGCCAACGTCCTGACTTTC; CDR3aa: CASSQEWDRGSSGANVLTF
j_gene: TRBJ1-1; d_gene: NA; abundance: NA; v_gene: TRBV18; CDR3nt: TGTGCCAGCTCGGGGAGCACTGAAGCTTTCTTT; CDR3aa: CASSGSTEAFF
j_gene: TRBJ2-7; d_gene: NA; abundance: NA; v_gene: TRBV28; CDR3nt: TGTGCCAGCAGGGCTCCTCAGGGTCACGAGCAGTACTTC; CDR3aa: CASRAPQGHEQYF
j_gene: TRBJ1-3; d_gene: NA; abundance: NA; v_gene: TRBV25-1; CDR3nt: TGTGCCAGCAGTGAGGAGCGAACTGGAAACACCATATATTTT; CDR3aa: CASSEERTGNTIYF
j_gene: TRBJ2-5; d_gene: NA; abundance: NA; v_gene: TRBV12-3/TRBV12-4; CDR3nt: TGTGCCAGCAGTTTAGGAGGGCAAGAGACCCAGTACTTC; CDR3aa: CASSLGGQETQYF
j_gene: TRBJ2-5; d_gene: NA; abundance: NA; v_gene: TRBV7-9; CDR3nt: TGTGCCAGCAGCTTAGTAGTTGGGGAGACCCAGTACTTC; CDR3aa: CASSLVVGETQYF
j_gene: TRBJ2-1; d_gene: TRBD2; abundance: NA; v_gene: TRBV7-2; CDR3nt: TGTGCCAGCAGCTTAGTGGGCGGGACTAGCGGGAATGAGCAGTTCTTC; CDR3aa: CASSLVGGTSGNEQFF
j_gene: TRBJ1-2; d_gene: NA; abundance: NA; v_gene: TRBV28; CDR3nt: TGTGCCAGCAGTATATTGGGGACACGGGGCGTCTATGGCTACACCTTC; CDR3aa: CASSILGTRGVYGYTF
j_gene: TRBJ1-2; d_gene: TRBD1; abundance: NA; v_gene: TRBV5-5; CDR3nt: TGTGCCAGCAGCTCCGGACAGGGCTTTGGCTACACCTTC; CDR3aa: CASSSGQGFGYTF
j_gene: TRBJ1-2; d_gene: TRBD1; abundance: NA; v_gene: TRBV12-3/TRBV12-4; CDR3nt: TGTGCCAGCAGTCCTCTCCAGGGGGTTGGCTACACCTTC; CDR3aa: CASSPLQGVGYTF
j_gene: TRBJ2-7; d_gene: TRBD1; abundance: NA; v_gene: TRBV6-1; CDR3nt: TGTGCCAGCAGTGGAGGACAGGGACGGGAACCCTACGAGCAGTACTTC; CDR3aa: CASSGGQGREPYEQYF
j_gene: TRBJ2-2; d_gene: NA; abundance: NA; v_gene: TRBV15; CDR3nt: TGTGCCACCAGCAGAGAGAGCGGCGCGAACACCGGGGAGCTGTTTTTT; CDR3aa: CATSRESGANTGELFF
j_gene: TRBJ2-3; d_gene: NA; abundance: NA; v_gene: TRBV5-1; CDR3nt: TGCGCCAGCAGCTTAGGGACAAACACAGATACGCAGTATTTT; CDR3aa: CASSLGTNTDTQYF
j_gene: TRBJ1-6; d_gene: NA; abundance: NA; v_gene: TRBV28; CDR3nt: TGTGCCAGCAAGATGCCGGTAGGGGACGGAAAAAATTCACCCCTCCACTTT; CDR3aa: CASKMPVGDGKNSPLHF
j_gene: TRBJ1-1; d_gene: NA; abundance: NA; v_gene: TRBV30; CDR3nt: TGTGCCTGGAGTACGACGGATCTGAACACTGAAGCTTTCTTT; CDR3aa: CAWSTTDLNTEAFF
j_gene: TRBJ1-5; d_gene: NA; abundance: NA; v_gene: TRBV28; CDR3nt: TGTGCCAGCAGTCCCGGGTGGGGCAGGGGCGGCCAGCCCCAGCATTTT; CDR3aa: CASSPGWGRGGQPQHF
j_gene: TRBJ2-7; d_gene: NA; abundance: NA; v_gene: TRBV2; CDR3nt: TGTGCCAGCAGCCCGCGCTACGAGCAGTACTTC; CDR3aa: CASSPRYEQYF
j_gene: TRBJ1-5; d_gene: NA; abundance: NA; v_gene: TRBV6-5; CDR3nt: TGTGCCAGCACTAAGGACGGTAATCAGCCCCAGCATTTT; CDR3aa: CASTKDGNQPQHF
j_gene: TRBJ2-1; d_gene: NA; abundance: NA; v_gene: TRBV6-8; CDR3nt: TGTGCCAGCAGTTACCGGGAACCCTCCTACAATGAGCAGTTCTTC; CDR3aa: CASSYREPSYNEQFF
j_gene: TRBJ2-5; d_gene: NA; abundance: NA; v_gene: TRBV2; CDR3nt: TGTGCCAGCAGTGAAAGTGGGACCCAGTACTTC; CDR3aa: CASSESGTQYF
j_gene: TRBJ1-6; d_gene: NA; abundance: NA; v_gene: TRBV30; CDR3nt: TGTGCCTGGAGTGTAGGCCTGACAGATCGATCACCCCTCCACTTT; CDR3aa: CAWSVGLTDRSPLHF
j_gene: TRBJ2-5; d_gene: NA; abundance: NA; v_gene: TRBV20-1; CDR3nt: TGCAGTGCTAGGAGGAGCGAGACCCAGTACTTC; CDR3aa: CSARRSETQYF
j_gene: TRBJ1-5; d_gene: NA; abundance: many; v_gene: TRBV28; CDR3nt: TGTGCCAGCAGTTTATCGGGGCCAGGCAATCAGCCCCAGCATTTT; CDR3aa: CASSLSGPGNQPQHF
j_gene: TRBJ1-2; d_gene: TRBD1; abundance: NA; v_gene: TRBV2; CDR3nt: TGTGCCAGCAGTGAACCTACCGGGACAGGCTATGGCTACACCTTC; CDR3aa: CASSEPTGTGYGYTF
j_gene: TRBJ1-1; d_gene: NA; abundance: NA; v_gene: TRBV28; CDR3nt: TGTGCCAGCAGTTTCCCGAGGGGAAACACTGAAGCTTTCTTT; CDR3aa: CASSFPRGNTEAFF
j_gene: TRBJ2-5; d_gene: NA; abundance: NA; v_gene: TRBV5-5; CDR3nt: TGTGCCAGCACCCTGAAGGAGACCCAGTACTTC; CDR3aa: CASTLKETQYF
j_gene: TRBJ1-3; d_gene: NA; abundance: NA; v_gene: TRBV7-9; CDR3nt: TGTGCCAGCATCGACCAAGGATTCTCTGGAAACACCATATATTTT; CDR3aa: CASIDQGFSGNTIYF
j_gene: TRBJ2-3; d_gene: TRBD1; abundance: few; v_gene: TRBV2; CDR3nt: TGTGCCAGCAGTTCGACAGGGGGCGCAGATACGCAGTATTTT; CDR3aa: CASSSTGGADTQYF
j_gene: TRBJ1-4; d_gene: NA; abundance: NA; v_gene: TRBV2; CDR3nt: TGTGCCAGCAGTGAACAGGGGTCGGCAACTAATGAAAAACTGTTTTTT; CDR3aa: CASSEQGSATNEKLFF
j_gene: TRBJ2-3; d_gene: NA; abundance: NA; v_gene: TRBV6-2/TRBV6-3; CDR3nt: TGTGCCAGCAGTTCCGGGACACTCGGGGATACGCAGTATTTT; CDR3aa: CASSSGTLGDTQYF